The source of this TCR beta chain is a study of cytomegalovirus exposure and HLA in healthy donors. Measured with immunoSEQ multiplex PCR; TCRdb has only the in-frame clones, and not every one. The sample contains more than 65,000 clones, approximately 96% of which appear only once. Germline V gene data show CDR1 as MNHNS and CDR2 as SASEGT. With V trimmed by 4 bases and J by 8 bases, 10 bases remained unmatched. The CDR3 is made up of 15 amino acids. Notes on this clone: The antigen is not known.

General study findings and limits: Most TCRs appeared rarely, but some public TCRs recurred in many donors. A few CMV-associated chains were confirmed in vitro to be specific for CMV antigens.

This clonotype was sampled from a woman younger than 30 in good health and CMV-seronegative. Sequencing was done on a sample of PBMCs. The chain combines TRBV6-1 with TRBJ2-1; 8 bases line up with TRBD1. The CDR3 region has the DNA TGTGCCAGCAGTGGTACCGGGACAGGTGGTTATGAGCAGTTCTTC. Amino acid sequence: CASSGTGTGGYEQFF.